This TCR beta chain was sequenced during a study of blood T cell repertoires in COVID-19. About the study: The United States, Italy and Spain supplied acute and convalescent COVID-19 samples. Sample material is recorded as cDNA or gDNA derived from T cells, B-cell-depleted T cells, or PBMCs.

How the authors handled the data: Estimates of nucleated cell counts were drawn from the amplification of reference gene primers. TCRdb keeps only in-frame clones here, not all; method: immunoSEQ multiplex PCR. V and J calls and clone size are copied from that table; D and trimming were computed from the DNA. In the table there are 240,000 or so clones, 86% of which are singletons. This clonotype originated in a man of 80 years or more with acute or convalescent COVID-19. Input material: peripheral blood.

For the CDR3, the DNA is TGTGCCAGCATCCCGGGACTAGCGGGACTCTACAATGAGCAGTTCTTC. It yields the protein CASIPGLAGLYNEQFF. This chain connects TRBV7-9 to TRBJ2-1; 13 bases agree with TRBD2. Trimming took 7 bases from V and 3 from J; bases not matched to a gene: 6. Germline lookup yields CDR1 SEHNR and CDR2 FQNEAQ (reference sequence). The CDR3 loop spans 16 amino acids.